These 28 T cell receptor beta chains were all obtained from the same sample, sequenced in a study of cytomegalovirus exposure and HLA in healthy donors. PCR primers comprised 60 Vbeta and 13 Jbeta primers. Sequencing was performed with immunoSEQ multiplex PCR; in TCRdb, only in-frame clones are kept and a portion is missing. The sample holds 150,000 to 200,000 clones, approximately 80% seen once. Sequencing was performed on PBMCs. These receptors were obtained from a male donor in good health and CMV-seropositive.

The V call is TRBV9, the J call TRBJ1-6; the D gene is possibly TRBD1 (5 bases). From germline, CDR1 is SGDLS and CDR2 YYNGEE. Trimming left V 3 bases short and J 6 bases short, with 10 bases between. This CDR3 has 14 amino acids. The CDR3 coding sequence is TGTGCCAGCAGCGAACAGGAGATTAATTCACCCCTCCACTTT. Translating gives CASSEQEINSPLHF.

This clone came up a few times. This sequence joins TRBV6-4 and TRBJ1-2, with no clear D. V was cut by 3 bases and J by 8 bases, with 10 bases left in between. CDR1 and CDR2 from the germline V gene are MRHNA and SNTAGT. The CDR3 loop spans 12 amino acids. The DNA of the CDR3 is TGTGCCAGCAGTGATACGGGTCGAGGCTACACCTTC. This encodes CASSDTGRGYTF.

The J gene is TRBJ2-5, the V gene TRBV30, with TRBD2 identical over 8 bases. The CDR3 is 13 residues long. Germline V lookup: CDR1 GTSNPN, CDR2 SVGIG (reference sequence). Trimming cost V 2 bases and J 3 bases; bases outside gene matches: 2. CDR3 bases: TGTGCCTGGAGTCCAGCGGGAGAAGAGACCCAGTACTTC. Translating gives CAWSPAGEETQYF.

A single count supports this clone. CDR3 bases: TGTGCCTGGGACAGGGTCAGCACAGATACGCAGTATTTT. Amino acids: CAWDRVSTDTQYF. This chain links TRBV30 with TRBJ2-3; TRBD1 aligns across 7 bases. The J segment lost 0 bases and the V segment lost 5 bases, leaving 2 bases of the junction unmatched. Germline-derived CDR1 and CDR2 are GTSNPN and SVGIG (reference sequence). The CDR3 is 13 residues long.

This clone was observed once. CDR3: CASSIDITSGRIDTQYF. As DNA, the CDR3 is TGTGCCAGTAGTATAGATATCACTAGCGGGAGGATAGATACGCAGTATTTT. The V call is TRBV19, the J call TRBJ2-3, with TRBD2 identical over 12 bases. V dropped 0 bases and J dropped 5; count of bases not matched to a gene: 6. The CDR3 runs 17 residues. Germline CDR1 is LNHDA and CDR2 is SQIVND (reference sequence).

This chain links TRBV28 with TRBJ1-4; D unresolved. This CDR3 has 13 residues. V was cut by 1 base and J by 8 bases, with 8 bases left in between. Germline CDR1 and CDR2: MDHEN and SYDVKM. CDR3 loop: CASSLSRVEKLFF. Written as DNA, the CDR3 is TGTGCCAGCAGTTTATCTCGGGTGGAAAAACTGTTTTTT.

The chain is built from TRBV19 and TRBJ2-1, with 9 bases aligning to TRBD1. In germline, CDR1 is LNHDA, CDR2 SQIVND (reference sequence). The CDR3 totals 15 residues. V gave up 6 bases and J gave up 7 bases; unmatched junction bases: 10. CDR3 nucleotide sequence: TGTGCCAGTAGGGTACAGGGGGCTTATCGGAATGAGCAGTTCTTC. Translation gives CASRVQGAYRNEQFF.

CDR3 nucleotides: TGTGCCAGCAGCGTTCCGGGACAGCTACAGTACTTC. Amino acids: CASSVPGQLQYF. The chain is built from TRBV9 and TRBJ2-4; 7 bases are a match to TRBD1. The V gene end was trimmed by 2 bases and the J gene end by 13 bases; junction bases not matched to a gene: 6. The germline V gene encodes CDR1 SGDLS and CDR2 YYNGEE. This CDR3 region has 12 residues.

This clone has more than one count but fewer than ten. Different DNA sequences within this sample yield the same CDR3. The chain employs TRBV9 and TRBJ2-3; TRBD2 matches at 7 bases. Germline lookup yields CDR1 SGDLS and CDR2 YYNGEE. V lost 1 base, J lost 4 bases, and 3 bases stayed unmatched. The CDR3 contains 14 residues. This chain's CDR3 is CASSVSLAADTQYF. In DNA, the CDR3 is TGTGCCAGCAGCGTAAGTCTAGCGGCAGATACGCAGTATTTT.

This chain connects TRBV30 to TRBJ1-6, with 8 bases that match TRBD1. Trimming removed 5 bases from V and 0 bases from J; junction bases left unmatched: 18. CDR3 length: 20 residues. Germline CDR1 reads GTSNPN; CDR2 reads SVGIG (reference sequence). CDR3 sequence reads: CAWATIELTGESSYNSPLHF. The CDR3 nucleotides read TGTGCCTGGGCCACAATCGAATTGACAGGGGAGAGCTCCTATAATTCACCCCTCCACTTT.

The J gene is TRBJ2-2, the V gene TRBV7-6, with TRBD2 as a possible D gene (5 bases). The CDR3 is 16 residues long. Per the germline V gene, CDR1 is SGHVS and CDR2 is FNYEAQ. V dropped 3 bases and J dropped 3 bases, with 14 bases sitting between them. CDR3 amino acids: CASSFGLTRHTGELFF. The CDR3 bases are TGTGCCAGCAGCTTTGGACTGACTCGGCACACCGGGGAGCTGTTTTTT.

This rearrangement joins TRBV10-3 to TRBJ1-1, with TRBD1 matching over 8 bases. V trimming: 7 bases; J trimming: 8 bases; junction bases outside the gene matches: 6. Germline V gene sequence: CDR1 ENHRY, CDR2 SYGVKD. The CDR3 is made up of 12 amino acids. The DNA of the CDR3 is TGTGCCATCAAAACGGACAGGGCGGAAGCTTTCTTT. Encoded protein: CAIKTDRAEAFF.

V gene TRBV7-8 combines with J gene TRBJ1-4; 7 bases align to TRBD1. V lost 7 bases to trimming and J lost 5 bases; unmatched junction nucleotides: 16. The CDR3 consists of 17 residues. Germline loops: CDR1 SGHVS, CDR2 FQNEAQ. Here the CDR3 DNA reads TGTGCCAGCACCCCAGGGGGGTCGGCAGGGAAAAATGAAAAACTGTTTTTT. Translation: CASTPGGSAGKNEKLFF.

The chain carries TRBV30 and TRBJ1-6; D possibly corresponds to TRBD1 (5 bases). V lost 5 bases, J lost 7 bases, and 12 bases lay in between. This CDR3 has 13 residues. Germline CDR1 reads GTSNPN; CDR2 reads SVGIG (reference sequence). The DNA of the CDR3 is TGTGCCTGGGCAGACAGTGGCAATTCACCCCTCCACTTT. Its protein product is CAWADSGNSPLHF.

The V gene is TRBV10-3, the J gene TRBJ1-5; D perhaps matches TRBD1 (5 bases). Germline values: CDR1 ENHRY, CDR2 SYGVKD. There are 15 residues in the CDR3. Trimming took 2 bases from V and 1 from J, leaving 9 bases between them. The CDR3 nucleotides read TGTGCCATCAGTGAGGGGGAGGGGAGCAATCAGCCCCAGCATTTT. Translating it yields CAISEGEGSNQPQHF.

V is TRBV7-8 and J is TRBJ1-5, with unresolved D. V gave up 5 bases and J gave up 4 bases, with 12 bases separating them. In germline, CDR1 is SGHVS, CDR2 FQNEAQ. The CDR3 runs 14 residues. The DNA for the CDR3 is TGTGCCAGCAGCAACGGCCCGGGGAATCAGCCCCAGCATTTT. It specifies CASSNGPGNQPQHF.

V is TRBV11-2 and J is TRBJ2-7, with D maybe TRBD1 (6 bases). The CDR3 consists of 13 residues. CDR1 is SGHAT and CDR2 is FQNNGV in the germline V gene. Trimming pared 11 bases from V and 2 bases from J, leaving 16 bases between. Written as DNA, the CDR3 is TGTGCCTGGAGTGGGGGCCCCGCCTACGAGCAGTACTTC. Amino acids: CAWSGGPAYEQYF. Full variable domain (rest looked up from reference TRBV11-2 and TRBJ2-7): EAGVAQSPRYKIIEKRQSVAFWCNPISGHATLYWYQQILGQGPKLLIQFQNNGVVDDSQLPKDRFSAERLKGVDSTLKIQPAKLEDSAVYLCAWSGGPAYEQYFGPGTRLTVT.

V gene TRBV28 combines with J gene TRBJ1-2; D ambiguous. CDR1 is MDHEN and CDR2 is SYDVKM in the germline V gene. CDR3 length: 11 amino acids. V gave up 8 bases and J gave up 3 bases, with 7 bases separating them. The chain's CDR3 is CASLRDYGYTF. The CDR3 bases are TGTGCCAGCCTTCGAGACTATGGCTACACCTTC.

This clone was seen only a few times. The genes are TRBV9 and TRBJ2-1; 10 nucleotides align to TRBD2. Trimming removed 0 bases from V and 9 bases from J; junction bases left unmatched: 6. Germline V gene data show CDR1 as SGDLS and CDR2 as YYNGEE. The CDR3 extends over 15 amino acids. The CDR3 bases are TGTGCCAGCAGCGTAGCTAGCGGGAGCGGTGTTGAGCAGTTCTTC. This sequence encodes CASSVASGSGVEQFF. The complete variable domain, with remaining parts taken from reference TRBV9 and TRBJ2-1, reads DSGVTQTPKHLITATGQRVTLRCSPRSGDLSVYWYQQSLDQGLQFLIQYYNGEERAKGNILERFSAQQFPDLHSELNLSSLELGDSALYFCASSVASGSGVEQFFGPGTRLTVL.

This chain links TRBV5-1 with TRBJ2-1, with D perhaps TRBD2 (6 bases). From germline, CDR1 is SGHRS and CDR2 YFSETQ. Trimming shortened V by 4 bases and J by 0 bases, and 17 bases separated the two germline ends. The CDR3 consists of 17 residues. The CDR3 loop reads CASSGTVDPSSYNEQFF. The CDR3 DNA reads TGCGCCAGCAGCGGGACTGTTGATCCTAGCTCCTACAATGAGCAGTTCTTC.

The chain employs TRBV5-4 and TRBJ2-2; 9 positions agree with TRBD2. Trimming at V came to 0 bases and at J to 6 bases, leaving 9 bases not matched to a gene. Per the germline V gene, CDR1 is SGHNT and CDR2 is YYREEE (reference sequence). This CDR3 is 17 amino acids long. CDR3 in DNA: TGTGCCAGCAGCTTGGGGGGGGCTAGCGGGACTGCCGGGGAGCTGTTTTTT. Translation gives CASSLGGASGTAGELFF.

The chain recombines TRBV9 with TRBJ2-3; TRBD1 agrees at 8 bases. The ends lost 3 bases at V and 2 bases at J; junction bases unmatched: 5. CDR3 size: 15 residues. CDR1 is SGDLS and CDR2 is YYNGEE in the germline V gene. The CDR3 reads CASSARQGSTDTQYF. DNA for the CDR3: TGTGCCAGCAGCGCCCGACAGGGGTCCACAGATACGCAGTATTTT.

The chain joins TRBV19 to TRBJ2-3, with 11 bases identical to TRBD2. With V trimmed by 2 bases and J by 1 base, 14 bases remained unmatched. The CDR3 sequence is 20 residues long. Germline CDR1 LNHDA, CDR2 SQIVND (reference sequence). The CDR3 DNA is TGTGCCAGTAGTATACATGGGGTTGGGGTACTAGCGGGAGGCACAGATACGCAGTATTTT. Amino acids: CASSIHGVGVLAGGTDTQYF.

V gene TRBV6-1 combines with J gene TRBJ1-1; TRBD1 matches 8 bases. From germline, CDR1 is MNHNS and CDR2 SASEGT. The trim removed 9 bases at V and 3 bases at J, leaving 6 bases unmatched. The CDR3 has 13 residues. The CDR3 protein is CASSRGPHTEAFF. In DNA, the CDR3 is TGTGCCAGTTCCAGGGGGCCTCACACTGAAGCTTTCTTT.

CDR3 in amino acids: CASSVEPGLADTQYF. CDR3 DNA sequence: TGTGCCAGCAGCGTAGAGCCAGGGTTGGCAGATACGCAGTATTTT. V gene TRBV9 combines with J gene TRBJ2-3; possibly TRBD1 for D (5 bases). CDR1 is SGDLS and CDR2 is YYNGEE in the germline V gene. Trimming pared 0 bases from V and 4 bases from J, leaving 12 bases between. The CDR3 has 15 amino acids.

This clone has just one count. This chain uses TRBV30 with TRBJ1-4; D ambiguous. Germline lookup yields CDR1 GTSNPN and CDR2 SVGIG (reference sequence). The CDR3 runs 15 residues. V was shortened by 3 bases and J by 0 bases, with 11 bases between the two germline ends. The CDR3 DNA sequence: TGTGCCTGGAGCCGACAAGTTGCAACTAATGAAAAACTGTTTTTT. It translates to CAWSRQVATNEKLFF. The entire variable domain, with the rest obtained from reference TRBV30 and TRBJ1-4, is as follows: SQTIHQWPATLVQPVGSPLSLECTVEGTSNPNLYWYRQAAGRGLQLLFYSVGIGQISSEVPQNLSASRPQDRQFILSSKKLLLSDSGFYLCAWSRQVATNEKLFFGSGTQLSVL.

The chain is built from TRBV27 and TRBJ1-5, with D hard to call. The V end lost 6 bases, the J end lost 1 base, and 7 bases lay between the germline ends. The CDR3 consists of 13 residues. Germline lookup yields CDR1 MNHEY and CDR2 SMNVEV (reference sequence). The CDR3 protein is CASSGNSNQPQHF. The DNA of the CDR3 is TGTGCCAGCAGCGGGAACAGCAATCAGCCCCAGCATTTT.

The V and J genes are TRBV5-4 and TRBJ2-7; 11 nucleotides line up with TRBD2. The length of the CDR3 is 15 residues. V trimming: 4 bases; J trimming: 3 bases; junction bases outside the gene matches: 6. From germline, CDR1 is SGHNT and CDR2 YYREEE (reference sequence). The CDR3 DNA follows: TGTGCCAGCAGCACCGGGACTAGCGGAGGCTACGAGCAGTACTTC. Amino acid sequence: CASSTGTSGGYEQYF.